Each of the 21 T cell receptor beta chains below was sequenced from the same sample in a study of T cell changes during pregnancy in multiple sclerosis. Assay used: immunoSEQ multiplex PCR; TCRdb lists only in-frame clones, some missing. The repertoire holds around 56,000 clones, with roughly nine tenths as singletons. This specimen consisted of CD4+ T cells from peripheral blood mononuclear cells, obtained in the first trimester of pregnancy. These receptors all stem from a female donor with multiple sclerosis, enrolled in a pregnancy study.

J is TRBJ2-3 and V is TRBV30; D unclear. The CDR3 extends over 12 amino acids. The V gene lost 2 bases and the J gene lost 6 bases, with 9 bases spanning the gap. The germline V gene encodes CDR1 GTSNPN and CDR2 SVGIG (reference sequence). The DNA for the CDR3 is TGTGCCTGGAGTCTGACTCAGGATACGCAGTATTTT. Translation: CAWSLTQDTQYF.

The V call is TRBV30, the J call TRBJ1-2; 7 bases are a match to TRBD1. Losses at the gene ends were 8 bases for V and 4 bases for J; bases not matched to a gene: 16. Germline loops: CDR1 GTSNPN, CDR2 SVGIG (reference sequence). The CDR3 extends over 15 amino acids. The CDR3 spells CARDEDRTFPYGYTF. CDR3 sequence (DNA): TGTGCCCGGGATGAGGACAGGACGTTCCCCTATGGCTACACCTTC.

The chain employs TRBV7-3 and TRBJ1-1; TRBD1 agrees at 9 bases. V was clipped by 6 bases and J by 5 bases; unmatched bases: 4. Germline V gene data show CDR1 as SGHTA and CDR2 as FQGTGA. The CDR3 extends over 13 amino acids. Here the CDR3 reads CASRPTGGTEAFF. The DNA for the CDR3 is TGTGCCAGCAGGCCGACAGGGGGGACTGAAGCTTTCTTT.

This rearrangement joins TRBV7-9 to TRBJ1-1, with D perhaps matching TRBD1 (5 bases). The CDR3 sequence is 16 residues long. CDR1 is SEHNR, CDR2 FQNEAQ, per germline (reference sequence). Trimming cost V 1 base and J 0 bases, with 12 bases left between them. DNA of the CDR3: TGTGCCAGCAGCTTAGGGAGACAGCTATTGAACACTGAAGCTTTCTTT. Translating it yields CASSLGRQLLNTEAFF.

The gene calls are TRBV10-3 and TRBJ2-4, with 8 bases fitting TRBD1. J lost 6 bases, V lost 7 bases, and 8 bases had no gene match. Germline V lookup: CDR1 ENHRY, CDR2 SYGVKD. The CDR3 has 14 amino acids. The CDR3 here is CAINGQGLGNIQYF. Written as DNA, the CDR3 is TGTGCCATCAATGGACAGGGACTTGGAAACATTCAGTACTTC.

This clone was detected only once. Written as DNA, the CDR3 is TGTGCCTGGAGTGTCAGGGGTTCCGGCGAGCAGTACTTC. It yields the protein CAWSVRGSGEQYF. The rearrangement joins TRBV30 to TRBJ2-7; possibly TRBD1 for D (6 bases). Germline V lookup: CDR1 GTSNPN, CDR2 SVGIG (reference sequence). Trimming shortened V by 0 bases and J by 6 bases, and 12 bases separated the two germline ends. CDR3 length equals 13 residues.

This chain uses TRBV11-2 with TRBJ2-3, with a weak D call TRBD1 (5 bases). V was trimmed by 2 bases and J by 6 bases, leaving 18 bases between them. Germline CDR1 SGHAT, CDR2 FQNNGV. The CDR3 is 16 amino acids. CDR3 nucleotide sequence: TGTGCCAGCAGCTTATTGGTTGGTGGGGCTCCCGATACGCAGTATTTT. Encoded protein: CASSLLVGGAPDTQYF.

The chain combines TRBV11-2 with TRBJ1-1; no definite D call. The ends were cut back, 5 bases at V and 9 bases at J, with 22 bases in the middle. Germline CDR1 is SGHAT and CDR2 is FQNNGV. The CDR3 runs to 15 residues. CDR3 region: CASSLGGSPSHQAFF. CDR3 nucleotides: TGTGCCAGCAGCCTAGGCGGGTCCCCATCACACCAAGCTTTCTTT.

The rearrangement joins TRBV5-1 to TRBJ2-1; 9 bases are a match to TRBD2. The CDR3 is 18 residues long. Germline CDR1 and CDR2: SGHRS and YFSETQ. V lost 0 bases and J lost 8; bases outside the gene matches: 15. The CDR3 DNA reads as TGCGCCAGCAGCTTGGTGGCCTTGGGTAGCGGGGGATACGATGAGCAGTTCTTC. Amino acids: CASSLVALGSGGYDEQFF.

The chain combines TRBV7-3 with TRBJ2-5; D possibly corresponds to TRBD2 (6 bases). Germline V gene data show CDR1 as SGHTA and CDR2 as FQGTGA. With 5 bases removed from V and 1 base from J, the gap between germline ends came to 17 bases. The CDR3 spans 16 residues. The CDR3, as DNA: TGTGCCAGCAGCCGTGGCGGGGTCGGAGCCCAAGAGACCCAGTACTTC. Protein product: CASSRGGVGAQETQYF.

V is TRBV18 and J is TRBJ1-2; 8 bases map to TRBD1. This CDR3 region has 17 residues. Trimming cost V 2 bases and J 4 bases; bases outside gene matches: 12. CDR1 and CDR2 from the germline V gene are KGHSH and LQKENI. DNA of the CDR3: TGTGCCAGCTCACCAACCCCCGGACAGGGTGGTGGCTATGGCTACACCTTC. It specifies CASSPTPGQGGGYGYTF.

DNA of the CDR3: TGTGCCAGCAGCTACAGACAGGGGGTGGGTGGAAACACCATATATTTT. It encodes CASSYRQGVGGNTIYF. V and J are TRBV7-2 and TRBJ1-3, with TRBD1 matching 9 bases. V was pared by 4 bases and J by 3 bases, with 7 bases of the junction left unmatched. Germline loops: CDR1 SGHTA, CDR2 FQGNSA. This CDR3 contains 16 residues.

The V and J genes are TRBV23-1 and TRBJ2-3; 12 nucleotides line up with TRBD1. TRBV23-1 is given ORF status, its function remaining uncertain. V shed 9 bases, J shed 4 bases, and the junction held 8 bases outside the gene matches. The CDR3 runs to 15 residues. The CDR3 nucleotides are TGCGCCAGTGCACTGGGACAGGGGGCACCAGATACGCAGTATTTT. It is translated as CASALGQGAPDTQYF.

This clone appeared a few times. The chain is built from TRBV29-1 and TRBJ1-1; tentatively, D is TRBD1 (5 bases). CDR1 SQVTM and CDR2 ANQGSEA come from the germline V gene. V was pared by 4 bases and J by 3 bases, with 15 bases between. CDR3 length: 14 amino acids. DNA of the CDR3: TGCAGCGTTGGCGGGGGGTTAATGGACACTGAAGCTTTCTTT. This encodes CSVGGGLMDTEAFF.

The chain couples TRBV5-4 to TRBJ1-3; no clear D. This CDR3 spans 16 amino acids. Germline-derived CDR1 and CDR2 are SGHNT and YYREEE (reference sequence). Trimming took off 0 bases at V and 4 bases at J, with 14 bases between the two ends. The CDR3 DNA is TGTGCCAGCAGCTTGGCTAGTTCTGGGTCCGGAAACACCATATATTTT. Translating gives CASSLASSGSGNTIYF.

This rearrangement joins TRBV2 to TRBJ2-2, with a tentative D call TRBD1 (6 bases). The V end was cut by 5 bases, the J end by 0 bases, with 10 bases between. The CDR3 spans 15 residues. Germline V gene data show CDR1 as SNHLY and CDR2 as FYNNEI. The CDR3 coding sequence is TGTGCCAGCAGTCTCAGGACAGCGAACACCGGGGAGCTGTTTTTT. Translating gives CASSLRTANTGELFF.

The chain uses TRBV5-1 and TRBJ2-1; 8 bases map to TRBD1. The CDR3 spans 15 residues. Unmatched junction bases numbered 2, after V lost 1 base and J lost 2 bases. Germline V gene lookup returns CDR1 SGHRS and CDR2 YFSETQ. The CDR3 reads CASSLSGGPYNEQFF. CDR3 DNA: TGCGCCAGCAGCTTGTCAGGGGGCCCCTACAATGAGCAGTTCTTC.

A single count supports this clone. The V call is TRBV5-1, the J call TRBJ1-1; 8 nucleotides agree with TRBD1. The CDR3 consists of 15 residues. CDR1 SGHRS and CDR2 YFSETQ come from the germline V gene. Trimming at V came to 0 bases and at J to 2 bases, leaving 3 bases not matched to a gene. The chain's CDR3 is CASSLEGTGNTEAFF. In DNA, the CDR3 is TGCGCCAGCAGCTTGGAGGGGACAGGAAACACTGAAGCTTTCTTT.

The gene calls are TRBV12-5 and TRBJ1-1; no clear D. Germline CDR1 LGHNT, CDR2 FRNRAP. Trimming stripped 3 bases from V and 4 bases from J, with 15 bases between. There are 15 residues in the CDR3. CDR3 sequence: CASGFAISGGTEAFF. The CDR3 coding sequence is TGTGCTAGTGGTTTCGCGATAAGCGGTGGCACTGAAGCTTTCTTT.

This chain connects TRBV14 to TRBJ1-6; D remains unclear. CDR1 SGHDN and CDR2 FVKESK come from the germline V gene. The CDR3 is 11 residues long. Trimming left V 0 bases short and J 13 bases short, with 4 bases between. The CDR3 loop reads CASSQDGPLHF. The CDR3 coding sequence is TGTGCCAGCAGCCAAGATGGCCCCCTCCACTTT.

The chain is built from TRBV25-1 and TRBJ2-3; D is possibly TRBD2 (5 bases). Germline-derived CDR1 and CDR2 are MGHDK and SYGVNS. The CDR3 spans 14 residues. With 1 base removed from V and 5 bases from J, the gap between germline ends came to 10 bases. CDR3 bases: TGTGCCAGCAGTGAATGGCGCGGAGGAGATACGCAGTATTTT. It is translated as CASSEWRGGDTQYF.